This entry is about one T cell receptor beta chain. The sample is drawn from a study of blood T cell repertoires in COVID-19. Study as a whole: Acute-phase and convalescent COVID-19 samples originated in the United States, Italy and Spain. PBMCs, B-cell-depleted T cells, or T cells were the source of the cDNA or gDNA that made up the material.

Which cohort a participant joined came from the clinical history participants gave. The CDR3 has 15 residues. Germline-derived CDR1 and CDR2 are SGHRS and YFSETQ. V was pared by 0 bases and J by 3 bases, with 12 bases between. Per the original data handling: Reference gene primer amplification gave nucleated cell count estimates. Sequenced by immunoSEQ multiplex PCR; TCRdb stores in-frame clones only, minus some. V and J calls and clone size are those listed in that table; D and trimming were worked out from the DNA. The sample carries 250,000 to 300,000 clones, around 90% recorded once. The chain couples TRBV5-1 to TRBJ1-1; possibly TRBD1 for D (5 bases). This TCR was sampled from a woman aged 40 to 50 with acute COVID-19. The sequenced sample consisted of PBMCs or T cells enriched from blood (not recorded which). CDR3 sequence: CASSLVGEGHTEAFF. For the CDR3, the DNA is TGCGCCAGCAGCTTGGTGGGGGAGGGTCACACTGAAGCTTTCTTT.